This TCR beta chain was sequenced for a study of blood T cells in healthy people across ages. The V gene's germline CDR1 is SEHNR and CDR2 FQNEAQ (reference sequence). The CDR3 spans 16 residues. Per individual sample, total RNA of at least 6 micrograms was extracted. A second PCR of about 7 to 12 cycles used a sample-barcoded 5' primer and a J-beta primer mix. TCRdb re-derived calls from the 5' RACE reads in MiXCR, one entry per CDR3 protein. The repertoire has about 650,000 distinct CDR3 sequences, 45% to 60% of them found once; the top ten carry around an eighth. Regarding this clonotype: A junction boundary mismatches the germline segment, possibly from a read error.

The sequenced sample consisted of blood. J is TRBJ2-7 and V is TRBV7-9; unclear D gene. The TCR originated in a woman older than 75 in good health. CDR3 sequence: CASSLALGAHSYERYF. CDR3 DNA sequence: TGTGCCAGCAGCTTAGCGCTCGGCGCTCACTCCTACGAGCGGTACTTC.